The 14 T cell receptor beta chains below all came from one sample that was sequenced in a study of T cell changes during pregnancy in multiple sclerosis. Assay used: immunoSEQ multiplex PCR; TCRdb lists only in-frame clones, some missing. The sample has roughly 40,000 clones, roughly nine tenths seen once; the top ten hold 0.73%. The starting material was CD4+ T cells from peripheral blood mononuclear cells, obtained before pregnancy. The receptors originated from a female donor with multiple sclerosis, enrolled in a pregnancy study.

This rearrangement joins TRBV7-9 to TRBJ2-3; TRBD2 aligns across 8 bases. Trimming at V came to 6 bases and at J to 4 bases, leaving 9 bases not matched to a gene. The CDR3 is made up of 15 amino acids. Germline V gene sequence: CDR1 SEHNR, CDR2 FQNEAQ (reference sequence). Written as DNA, the CDR3 is TGTGCCAGCAGTCCTTCGGGGGGGGGCCCAGATACGCAGTATTTT. Residues: CASSPSGGGPDTQYF.

CDR3 DNA: TGTGCCATCAGTGAGGACAGGGGAGGAGAGACCCAGTACTTC. Translation: CAISEDRGGETQYF. V usage is TRBV10-3 and J usage is TRBJ2-5; 8 nucleotides align to TRBD1. Germline V gene sequence: CDR1 ENHRY, CDR2 SYGVKD. V lost 2 bases, J lost 4 bases, and 3 bases stayed unmatched. The CDR3 sequence is 14 residues long.

This clone has just one count. The chain recombines TRBV25-1 with TRBJ1-1; D gene unclear. This CDR3 spans 15 amino acids. CDR1 and CDR2 (germline): MGHDK, SYGVNS. The V end lost 3 bases, the J end lost 4 bases, and 15 bases lay between the germline ends. CDR3 DNA: TGTGCCAGCAGTGAGGTTGGACCACGGGGCACTGAAGCTTTCTTT. Its translation is CASSEVGPRGTEAFF.

The chain joins TRBV5-6 to TRBJ2-5; no clear D gene. The CDR3 covers 12 residues. Germline-derived CDR1 and CDR2 are SGHDT and YYEEEE. With 4 bases removed from V and 5 bases from J, the gap between germline ends came to 9 bases. The DNA for the CDR3 is TGTGCCAGCAGCCCGTTCGCGGAGACCCAGTACTTC. This codes for CASSPFAETQYF.

The chain recombines TRBV19 with TRBJ2-2; 8 bases map to TRBD1. The CDR3 runs 19 residues. Looked up from germline, CDR1 is LNHDA and CDR2 is SQIVND (reference sequence). The V gene end was trimmed by 2 bases and the J gene end by 5 bases; junction bases not matched to a gene: 16. CDR3 in DNA: TGTGCCAGTAGTATAAGTATCCCAGGAGGACAGGGTAAAACCGGGGAGCTGTTTTTT. Encoded protein: CASSISIPGGQGKTGELFF.

This sequence joins TRBV19 and TRBJ2-6, with D tentatively TRBD1 (6 bases). The germline V gene encodes CDR1 LNHDA and CDR2 SQIVND (reference sequence). CDR3 length equals 18 residues. The germline V and J ends were trimmed by 1 base and 0 bases, with 13 bases remaining between them. As DNA, the CDR3 is TGTGCCAGTAGTATAGGCGACAGGAGATTCTCTGGGGCCAACGTCCTGACTTTC. Residues: CASSIGDRRFSGANVLTF.

The gene calls are TRBV7-8 and TRBJ1-5; no reliable D call. Trimming took 1 base from V and 4 from J, leaving 23 bases between them. This CDR3 comprises 19 residues. The germline gives CDR1 SGHVS, CDR2 FQNEAQ. The CDR3 DNA reads as TGTGCCAGCAGCTTAGTACGGGTCGCCCGGGGTCAGTGGAATCAGCCCCAGCATTTT. This gives the protein CASSLVRVARGQWNQPQHF.

The chain combines TRBV4-2 with TRBJ1-6; D gene unclear. Looked up from germline, CDR1 is LGHNA and CDR2 is YNFKEQ. The CDR3 runs 16 residues. The germline V and J ends were trimmed by 4 bases and 8 bases, with 18 bases remaining between them. CDR3 loop: CASSPRYGGRDSPLHF. CDR3 nucleotide sequence: TGTGCCAGCAGCCCAAGATATGGAGGGCGGGATTCACCCCTCCACTTT.

The V call is TRBV14, the J call TRBJ2-1, with 11 bases lining up with TRBD2. This CDR3 has 18 amino acids. From germline, CDR1 is SGHDN and CDR2 FVKESK. The trim removed 3 bases at V and 1 base at J, leaving 8 bases unmatched. The chain's CDR3 is CASSHLDSGGASYNEQFF. The CDR3 nucleotides read TGTGCCAGCAGCCATTTGGATAGCGGGGGGGCGTCCTACAATGAGCAGTTCTTC.

The chain joins TRBV9 to TRBJ1-2; perhaps TRBD1 as D (5 bases). The V end lost 3 bases, the J end lost 6 bases, and 18 bases lay between the germline ends. The CDR3 loop spans 15 amino acids. Germline CDR1 SGDLS, CDR2 YYNGEE. This CDR3 reads CASSAVTAVGHGYTF. The CDR3 DNA reads as TGTGCCAGCAGCGCCGTGACAGCAGTTGGGCATGGCTACACCTTC.

The chain is built from TRBV7-2 and TRBJ2-5; TRBD1 aligns across 8 bases. Per the germline V gene, CDR1 is SGHTA and CDR2 is FQGNSA. The CDR3 is made up of 14 amino acids. With V trimmed by 5 bases and J by 4 bases, 6 bases remained unmatched. CDR3 in amino acids: CASSLRQGRETQYF. CDR3 DNA: TGTGCCAGCAGCCTACGACAGGGGCGAGAGACCCAGTACTTC.

V and J are TRBV5-1 and TRBJ2-7, with D tentatively TRBD1 (6 bases). V shed 0 bases and J shed 5 bases, with 21 bases lying between them. The germline gives CDR1 SGHRS, CDR2 YFSETQ. The CDR3 consists of 17 residues. The CDR3 spells CASSLAPGQTGYHEQYF. As DNA, the CDR3 is TGCGCCAGCAGCTTGGCCCCGGGACAAACAGGATATCACGAGCAGTACTTC.

The rearrangement joins TRBV13 to TRBJ2-7, with D tentatively TRBD1 (5 bases). Germline V gene data show CDR1 as PRHDT and CDR2 as FYEKMQ (reference sequence). V gave up 7 bases and J gave up 0 bases, with 10 bases separating them. There are 13 residues in the CDR3. The CDR3, as DNA: TGTGCCAGCACATACAGGCGCTCCTACGAGCAGTACTTC. Translated: CASTYRRSYEQYF.

This clone was recorded only once. Additional DNA sequences in this sample encode the identical CDR3. This chain joins TRBV18 and TRBJ1-1, with 9 bases that match TRBD1. Germline values: CDR1 KGHSH, CDR2 LQKENI. This CDR3 spans 14 amino acids. With V trimmed by 5 bases and J by 3 bases, 4 bases remained unmatched. The CDR3 protein is CASSSGQGYTEAFF. The DNA of the CDR3 is TGTGCCAGCTCATCGGGACAGGGATACACTGAAGCTTTCTTT.